Reported below is one T cell receptor beta chain. As originally analysed: For nucleated cells, counts were estimated from reference gene primer amplification. The table came from immunoSEQ multiplex PCR; TCRdb's copy has only in-frame clones and leaves some out. The D gene and trimming were derived from the DNA, and the V and J assignments and clone size from that table. The sample carries 30,000 to 40,000 clones, 80% to 90% recorded once. Germline V CDR1 and CDR2: SGHRS, YFSETQ. The V end lost 4 bases, the J end lost 3 bases, and 16 bases lay between the germline ends. The CDR3 length is 15 residues. This sample was included in a study of blood T cell repertoires in COVID-19. Study information: COVID-19 samples, acute and convalescent, were from the United States, Italy and Spain. T cells, B-cell-depleted T cells, or PBMCs supplied cDNA or gDNA.

The V gene is TRBV5-1, the J gene TRBJ1-2, with D uncertain. The specimen sequenced was peripheral blood. This clonotype was obtained from a human donor in a cohort sampled during active COVID-19. CDR3 in DNA: TGCGCCAGCAGCCACAACGGGAGAGACTACTATGGCTACACCTTC. Protein product: CASSHNGRDYYGYTF.